The 10 T cell receptor delta chains given below trace back to one sample, sequenced in a study of γδ T cells in repeated Plasmodium falciparum infection. Bulk repertoires came from Vgamma9/Vdelta2+ or Vdelta2-negative gammadelta T cells flow-sorted from PBMC. TCRdb called clones from the multiplex PCR reads again using CATT. The sample lists 45,000 to 60,000 delta-chain clones, about 2% seen once, with roughly 24% in the top ten. The sequenced sample consisted of gamma-delta T cells from blood. These TCRs come from a pool of human donors (malaria-infected and uninfected, not separated).

This clone was counted only a few times. This sequence is one base from a far larger clone and is likely a read error. With the J gene uncalled, the V gene is TRDV1. Germline V gives CDR1 TSWWSYY, CDR2 QGS. This CDR3 region has 16 residues. CDR3 region: CALGIEQPAYTDKLIF. In DNA, the CDR3 is TGTGCTCTTGGGATCGAACAGCCCGCATACACCGATAAGCTCATCTTT.

This clone appeared a few times. The protein held in TCRdb is that of a much larger clone and does not match this DNA's translation at residue 3, likely because of a read error; the protein shown is translated from the DNA. The chain couples TRDV1 to TRDJ1, with D perhaps matching TRDD3 (8 bases). Since TCRdb gives no J gene, matching the DNA to germline was used here to assign it. The CDR3 contains 24 residues. Germline V CDR1 and CDR2: TSWWSYY, QGS. The CDR3 coding sequence is TGTGCCCGGGGCAAATTCCTACTTCTCCCCTGGGGGACAAAAATCCCGAGGTACACCGATAAACTCATCTTT. Amino acid sequence: CARGKFLLLPWGTKIPRYTDKLIF.

Details on this clone: One base separates it from a far larger clone, so it is likely a read error. Other DNA sequences within the sample encode an identical CDR3. CDR3 sequence: CALGELKRLLSPPYWGAPYTDKLIF. In nucleotides, the CDR3 is TGTGCTCTTGGGGAACTAAAGAGGCTCCTCTCCCCACCGTACTGGGGGGCCCCCTACACCGATAAGCTCATCTTT. V gene assignment gives TRDV1, but the J gene was left uncalled; TRDD3 reflects the table's D call only, with no check against the DNA. Germline loops: CDR1 TSWWSYY, CDR2 QGS. The CDR3 covers 25 residues.

This clone was counted only a few times. The TCRdb protein comes from a much larger clone and disagrees with this DNA's translation at residue 15, likely due to a read error; the protein given here is derived from the DNA. V usage is TRDV1 and J usage is TRDJ1; D is possibly TRDD3 (5 bases). The J gene was missing in TCRdb and was found by matching the end of the DNA to germline. The V gene's germline CDR1 is TSWWSYY and CDR2 QGS. The V and J ends lost 2 bases and 1 base respectively, with 29 bases between them. The CDR3 is 21 amino acids. DNA for the CDR3: TGTGCTCTTGGGGAATCCGACAACAACGTTATCCTGGGACAATGCACCGATAAACTCATCTTT. Protein sequence: CALGESDNNVILGQCTDKLIF.

This clone was detected ten times or more. The protein that TCRdb holds for this DNA derives from a much larger clone and differs from the translated DNA at residue 19, which likely indicates a read error; the protein shown here is translated from the DNA. The genes are TRDV2 and TRDJ1; 9 bases align to TRDD3. Because TCRdb records no J gene, it was assigned here through a match of the DNA to germline. Per the germline V gene, CDR1 is GEAIGNYY and CDR2 is EKD. The CDR3 is 22 amino acids. The CDR3 nucleotides read TGTGCCTGTCCCCGTAATCGGGAAGGGGGATACAACCACCCACTGTACACCGATAGACTCATCTTT. It encodes CACPRNREGGYNHPLYTDRLIF.

Note on this clone: TCRdb assigns this DNA the protein of a much larger clone, which departs from its translation at residue 11; this likely reflects a read error, and the protein shown comes from translating the DNA. The chain is built from TRDV1 and TRDJ3; TRDD3 matches at 7 bases. The CDR3 has 21 residues. Trimming took 6 bases from V and 0 from J; bases not matched to a gene: 17. From germline, CDR1 is TSWWSYY and CDR2 QGS. The CDR3 region is CALGNYAWGTLSSWDTRQMFF. For the CDR3, the DNA is TGTGCTCTTGGTAATTATGCGTGGGGGACTCTGAGCTCCTGGGACACCCGACAGATGTTTTTC.

Regarding this clone: A far larger clone is only one base removed, so a read error is likely. The sample holds other DNA sequences that translate to the same CDR3. The chain employs TRDV2 and TRDJ1, with 9 bases matching TRDD3. Matching the DNA to germline supplied the J gene, which TCRdb does not give. Unmatched junction bases numbered 10, after V lost 4 bases and J lost 5 bases. The CDR3 consists of 15 residues. The germline V gene has CDR1 GEAIGNYY and CDR2 EKD. The DNA of the CDR3 is TGTGCCTGTGATACCGTGGAGGGGATACGGGATAAACTCATCTTT. It codes for CACDTVEGIRDKLIF.

Remarks on this clone: A read error likely explains why the TCRdb protein, taken from a much larger clone, differs from this DNA's translation at residue 3; the protein shown is translated from the DNA. The rearrangement links TRDV3 to TRDJ1; D perhaps matches TRDD1 (5 bases). The J gene was missing in TCRdb and was found by matching the end of the DNA to germline. The CDR3 extends over 14 amino acids. Deletions cut 4 bases from V and 6 bases from J, with 21 bases between. Germline V lookup: CDR1 TVYSNPD, CDR2 GDNSRS (reference sequence). CDR3 DNA sequence: TGTGCCTCTCGATCACTTTCCCATAGTAATAAACTCATCTTT. Translation gives CASRSLSHSNKLIF.

This clone was detected a few times. Translating this DNA gives a protein that differs at residue 11 from the TCRdb one, which belongs to a much larger clone; a read error is likely, and the protein shown is this translation. J is TRDJ1 and V is TRDV1, with 9 bases aligning to TRDD3. The J gene, left out of TCRdb, was set here by checking the DNA against germline. The trim removed 0 bases at V and 0 bases at J, leaving 23 bases unmatched. CDR3 length: 23 amino acids. Germline values: CDR1 TSWWSYY, CDR2 QGS. CDR3 loop: CALGELKFPQHWGRRRYTDKLIF. CDR3 bases: TGTGCTCTTGGGGAACTAAAGTTTCCCCAGCACTGGGGGAGAAGGAGGTACACCGATAAACTCATCTTT.

Regarding this clone: A far larger clone is one nucleotide away, so this likely arose from a read error. The same CDR3 arises from other DNA sequences in this sample as well. The V call is TRDV2, the J call TRDJ1; 9 bases align to TRDD3. The J gene was not available in TCRdb and was assigned here by matching the DNA to germline segments. From germline, CDR1 is GEAIGNYY and CDR2 EKD. CDR3 length equals 18 residues. V was pared by 0 bases and J by 5 bases, with 15 bases of the junction left unmatched. The CDR3 nucleotides read TGTGCCTGTGACACCGGTTCCTTACTGGGGGAGCACCCAGATAAACTCATCTTT. Protein product: CACDTGSLLGEHPDKLIF.